This record concerns one T cell receptor beta chain sequence. The data were taken from a study of blood T cell repertoires in COVID-19. Across the whole study: Acute-phase and convalescent COVID-19 samples originated in the United States, Italy and Spain. From T cells, B-cell-depleted T cells, or PBMCs came the material, which was cDNA or gDNA.

Per the original data handling: Amplification with reference gene primers provided the estimates of nucleated cell counts. Generated by immunoSEQ multiplex PCR, the TCRdb table keeps only in-frame clones and is missing some. V, J and clone size are taken as reported in that table, and D and trimming were inferred from the DNA itself. The data contain roughly 32,000 clones, more than 70% of them singletons. V was clipped by 3 bases and J by 5 bases; unmatched bases: 7. The CDR3 spans 16 residues. CDR1 and CDR2 from the germline V gene are LGHNA and YNFKEQ. The chain couples TRBV4-2 to TRBJ2-1, with 10 nucleotides matching TRBD1. Sequenced material: peripheral blood. The clonotype was recovered from a man older than 75 with active or convalescent COVID-19. The CDR3 nucleotides are TGTGCCAGCAGCCAGTGGGGGACAGGGGCTGACAATGAGCAGTTCTTC. Encoded protein: CASSQWGTGADNEQFF.